The clone carrying this T cell receptor (beta chain) was counted only a few times. Its antigen is as yet unknown. An end of the junction differs from the germline gene, which may be a read error. The CDR3 has 13 amino acids. Germline assignment: CDR1 LGHDT and CDR2 YNNKEL (reference sequence). The record originates from a study of blood T cells in healthy people across ages. Study-level points and caveats: As age increased, TCR beta diversity per million T cells fell in a roughly linear fashion. Naive CD4+ cell counts and diversity both ran higher in long-lived than in aged donors.

All donors came from Russia, were Caucasian and healthy, and spanned ages roughly 6 to 95. A sample-barcoded 5' primer and a J-beta primer mix were used in a second PCR of roughly 6 to 11 cycles. Each of the cDNA molecules was tagged by a template-switch adaptor with 12 random nucleotides. MiXCR was run by TCRdb on the 5' RACE reads, yielding one entry per CDR3 protein. The sample contains some 1.5 million distinct CDR3 sequences, about 30% of which appear only once. The receptor comes from a woman aged 25 to 39 in good health. Sequenced input: blood. The chain employs TRBV3-1 and TRBJ2-7; perhaps TRBD2 as D (5 bases). The CDR3 is CAGSQGREREQYF. The CDR3 coding sequence is TGTGCCGGCAGCCAAGGAAGGGAGCGGGAGCAGTACTTC.